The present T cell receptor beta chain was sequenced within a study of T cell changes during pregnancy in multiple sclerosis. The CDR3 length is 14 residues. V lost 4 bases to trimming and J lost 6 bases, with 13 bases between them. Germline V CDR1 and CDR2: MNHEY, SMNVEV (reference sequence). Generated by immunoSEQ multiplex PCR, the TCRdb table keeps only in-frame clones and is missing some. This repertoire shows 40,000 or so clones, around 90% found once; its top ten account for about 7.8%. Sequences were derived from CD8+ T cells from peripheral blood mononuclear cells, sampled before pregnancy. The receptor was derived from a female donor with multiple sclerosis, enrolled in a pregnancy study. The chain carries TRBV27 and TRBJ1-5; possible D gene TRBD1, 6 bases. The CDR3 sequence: CASSSLQGLQPQHF. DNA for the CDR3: TGTGCCAGCAGTTCGCTACAGGGCCTTCAGCCCCAGCATTTT.